Listed below are T cell receptor beta chains from one sample, sequenced in a study of T cell responses to AZD1222 COVID-19 vaccine. Using immunoSEQ multiplex PCR, the repertoire was profiled, and TCRdb retains in-frame clones only, with some absent. The data show 150,000 to 180,000 clones, roughly nine tenths seen once. This material consisted of peripheral blood, taken on day 0 of AZD1222 vaccination. The receptor set was obtained from an adult in good health. The CDR3 runs from the conserved cysteine through the conserved F or W. The D gene is left open where the match is weak. Clone size is shown for a subset of rows, as once, few, many or a class of expanded clone.

CDR3 protein: CASSAGTRDTGELFF; CDR3 DNA: TGTGCCAGCAGCGCCGGGACAAGGGACACCGGGGAGCTGTTTTTT; clone size: -; D gene: -; J gene: TRBJ2-2; V gene: TRBV9
CDR3 protein: CAWEQGVGQPQHF; CDR3 DNA: TGTGCCTGGGAACAGGGGGTCGGGCAGCCCCAGCATTTT; clone size: -; D gene: TRBD1; J gene: TRBJ1-5; V gene: TRBV30
CDR3 protein: CASSQAPRADTEAFF; CDR3 DNA: TGTGCCAGCAGCCAAGCCCCTAGGGCGGACACTGAAGCTTTCTTT; clone size: -; D gene: -; J gene: TRBJ1-1; V gene: TRBV3-1/TRBV3-2
CDR3 protein: CASSRQEQSHNEQFF; CDR3 DNA: TGCGCCAGCAGTAGACAGGAACAATCACACAATGAGCAGTTCTTC; clone size: -; D gene: -; J gene: TRBJ2-1; V gene: TRBV5-1
CDR3 protein: CASSLAGTGRVYGYTF; CDR3 DNA: TGCGCCAGCAGCTTGGCAGGGACAGGGAGAGTTTATGGCTACACCTTC; clone size: -; D gene: TRBD1; J gene: TRBJ1-2; V gene: TRBV5-1
CDR3 protein: CASSGGVGSSTGELFF; CDR3 DNA: TGCGCCAGCAGTGGTGGAGTCGGGTCGAGCACCGGGGAGCTGTTTTTT; clone size: -; D gene: -; J gene: TRBJ2-2; V gene: TRBV10-2
CDR3 protein: CASSLGEQPQHF; CDR3 DNA: TGTGCCAGCAGCTTAGGGGAGCAGCCCCAGCATTTT; clone size: -; D gene: -; J gene: TRBJ1-5; V gene: TRBV7-9
CDR3 protein: CASSLTVLMNTEAFF; CDR3 DNA: TGTGCCAGCAGCTTGACAGTTCTCATGAACACTGAAGCTTTCTTT; clone size: -; D gene: -; J gene: TRBJ1-1; V gene: TRBV5-6
CDR3 protein: CASTAGGTSGTTYNEQFF; CDR3 DNA: TGTGCCAGCACCGCCGGGGGGACTAGCGGGACTACCTACAATGAGCAGTTCTTC; clone size: -; D gene: TRBD2; J gene: TRBJ2-1; V gene: TRBV9
CDR3 protein: CASSAQGTYSNQPQHF; CDR3 DNA: TGTGCCAGCAGCGCACAGGGTACATATAGCAATCAGCCCCAGCATTTT; clone size: -; D gene: -; J gene: TRBJ1-5; V gene: TRBV7-2
CDR3 protein: CATSRDRGGHGDTQYF; CDR3 DNA: TGTGCCACCAGCAGAGATCGGGGGGGGCATGGAGATACGCAGTATTTT; clone size: few; D gene: TRBD2; J gene: TRBJ2-3; V gene: TRBV15
CDR3 protein: CSVDLDRGRTDTQYF; CDR3 DNA: TGCAGCGTTGACTTGGACAGGGGGCGCACAGATACGCAGTATTTT; clone size: -; D gene: TRBD1; J gene: TRBJ2-3; V gene: TRBV29-1
CDR3 protein: CASSPRTWLATNEKLFF; CDR3 DNA: TGTGCCAGTAGTCCTCGCACCTGGCTCGCAACTAATGAAAAACTGTTTTTT; clone size: -; D gene: -; J gene: TRBJ1-4; V gene: TRBV19
CDR3 protein: CATSRDQGPGGEAFF; CDR3 DNA: TGTGCCACCAGCAGAGATCAGGGCCCAGGCGGTGAAGCTTTCTTT; clone size: -; D gene: -; J gene: TRBJ1-1; V gene: TRBV15
CDR3 protein: CASGGFPQNEQFF; CDR3 DNA: TGTGCCAGCGGCGGCTTCCCCCAAAATGAGCAGTTCTTC; clone size: once; D gene: -; J gene: TRBJ2-1; V gene: TRBV28
CDR3 protein: CASSLGAGSNTEAFF; CDR3 DNA: TGTGCCAGCAGCTTAGGGGCAGGGTCGAACACTGAAGCTTTCTTT; clone size: -; D gene: -; J gene: TRBJ1-1; V gene: TRBV7-9
CDR3 protein: CASQGVGQPQHF; CDR3 DNA: TGTGCCAGTCAGGGGGTAGGGCAGCCCCAGCATTTT; clone size: -; D gene: TRBD1; J gene: TRBJ1-5; V gene: TRBV27
CDR3 protein: CASSSRGPHNEQFF; CDR3 DNA: TGTGCCAGCAGCTCTCGGGGACCACACAATGAGCAGTTCTTC; clone size: -; D gene: -; J gene: TRBJ2-1; V gene: TRBV5-6
CDR3 protein: CASSVRVGYNQPQHF; CDR3 DNA: TGTGCCAGCAGCGTTCGGGTTGGCTACAATCAGCCCCAGCATTTT; clone size: once; D gene: -; J gene: TRBJ1-5; V gene: TRBV7-6
CDR3 protein: CASSRENTGELFF; CDR3 DNA: TGTGCCAGCAGCCGGGAGAACACCGGGGAGCTGTTTTTT; clone size: few; D gene: -; J gene: TRBJ2-2; V gene: TRBV7-9
CDR3 protein: CASSQEKYGQTNTEAFF; CDR3 DNA: TGCGCCAGCAGCCAAGAGAAGTACGGACAGACGAACACTGAAGCTTTCTTT; clone size: -; D gene: -; J gene: TRBJ1-1; V gene: TRBV4-1
CDR3 protein: CASYPKRELETQYF; CDR3 DNA: TGTGCCAGCTATCCTAAGCGGGAGTTAGAGACCCAGTACTTC; clone size: -; D gene: TRBD2; J gene: TRBJ2-5; V gene: TRBV2
CDR3 protein: CSARTTAEAFF; CDR3 DNA: TGCAGTGCTAGAACTACGGCTGAAGCTTTCTTT; clone size: -; D gene: -; J gene: TRBJ1-1; V gene: TRBV20-1
CDR3 protein: CASSVSTDTQYF; CDR3 DNA: TGTGCCAGCAGCGTTAGCACAGATACGCAGTATTTT; clone size: once; D gene: -; J gene: TRBJ2-3; V gene: TRBV9
CDR3 protein: CASSEQQGTYYGYTF; CDR3 DNA: TGTGCCAGCAGTGAACAGCAGGGGACGTACTATGGCTACACCTTC; clone size: -; D gene: -; J gene: TRBJ1-2; V gene: TRBV2
CDR3 protein: CASSSRGYYGYTF; CDR3 DNA: TGTGCCAGCAGTTCCCGGGGTTACTATGGCTACACCTTC; clone size: few; D gene: -; J gene: TRBJ1-2; V gene: TRBV6-5
CDR3 protein: CASSSRLAGNNEQFF; CDR3 DNA: TGTGCCAGCAGCTCACGACTAGCGGGGAACAATGAGCAGTTCTTC; clone size: -; D gene: TRBD2; J gene: TRBJ2-1; V gene: TRBV7-3
CDR3 protein: CATSDKLGRDGTDTQYF; CDR3 DNA: TGTGCCACCAGTGATAAGTTGGGCAGGGATGGCACAGATACGCAGTATTTT; clone size: -; D gene: -; J gene: TRBJ2-3; V gene: TRBV24-1
CDR3 protein: CASSLTAYEQYF; CDR3 DNA: TGTGCCAGCAGTTTAACGGCCTACGAGCAGTACTTC; clone size: -; D gene: -; J gene: TRBJ2-7; V gene: TRBV12-3/TRBV12-4
CDR3 protein: CASSLGSGLNSNQPQHF; CDR3 DNA: TGTGCCAGCAGCTTAGGGTCCGGACTAAATAGCAATCAGCCCCAGCATTTT; clone size: -; D gene: -; J gene: TRBJ1-5; V gene: TRBV7-8
CDR3 protein: CASRDDLGYGYTF; CDR3 DNA: TGCGCCAGCAGGGACGACTTGGGCTATGGCTACACCTTC; clone size: -; D gene: -; J gene: TRBJ1-2; V gene: TRBV5-1
CDR3 protein: CASSQDVSFLNEKLFF; CDR3 DNA: TGCGCCAGCAGCCAAGATGTCTCCTTTCTTAACGAAAAACTGTTTTTT; clone size: once; D gene: -; J gene: TRBJ1-4; V gene: TRBV4-3
CDR3 protein: CASAQGEETQYF; CDR3 DNA: TGTGCCAGCGCTCAGGGGGAAGAGACCCAGTACTTC; clone size: -; D gene: TRBD1; J gene: TRBJ2-5; V gene: TRBV3-1/TRBV3-2
CDR3 protein: CASSGQGTDTQYF; CDR3 DNA: TGTGCCAGCAGCGGACAGGGCACAGATACGCAGTATTTT; clone size: -; D gene: TRBD1; J gene: TRBJ2-3; V gene: TRBV7-3
CDR3 protein: CASSPPTGQGDYGYTF; CDR3 DNA: TGTGCCAGCTCACCACCTACGGGACAGGGCGACTATGGCTACACCTTC; clone size: -; D gene: TRBD1; J gene: TRBJ1-2; V gene: TRBV18
CDR3 protein: CASSLKGVGDEQFF; CDR3 DNA: TGCGCCAGCAGCCTTAAAGGGGTTGGGGATGAGCAGTTCTTC; clone size: -; D gene: -; J gene: TRBJ2-1; V gene: TRBV4-1
CDR3 protein: CASSLTGPGEKLFF; CDR3 DNA: TGCGCCAGCAGCTTAACAGGGCCTGGTGAAAAACTGTTTTTT; clone size: -; D gene: -; J gene: TRBJ1-4; V gene: TRBV5-1
CDR3 protein: CASSYDGLNTGELFF; CDR3 DNA: TGTGCCAGCAGCTACGACGGGCTTAACACCGGGGAGCTGTTTTTT; clone size: -; D gene: -; J gene: TRBJ2-2; V gene: TRBV14
CDR3 protein: CASSPIGAAMNTEAFF; CDR3 DNA: TGTGCCAGCAGCCCCATAGGGGCAGCCATGAACACTGAAGCTTTCTTT; clone size: -; D gene: -; J gene: TRBJ1-1; V gene: TRBV7-9
CDR3 protein: CASSSAGFSNQPQHF; CDR3 DNA: TGTGCCAGCAGCTCCGCAGGGTTCAGCAATCAGCCCCAGCATTTT; clone size: -; D gene: -; J gene: TRBJ1-5; V gene: TRBV7-6
CDR3 protein: CASIRDTGSHYGYTF; CDR3 DNA: TGTGCCAGTATTCGGGACACGGGGTCCCACTATGGCTACACCTTC; clone size: -; D gene: -; J gene: TRBJ1-2; V gene: TRBV28
CDR3 protein: CASSESRGFALF; CDR3 DNA: TGTGCCAGCAGTGAATCGAGGGGGTTTGCACTTTTT; clone size: once; D gene: -; J gene: TRBJ1-6; V gene: TRBV25-1
CDR3 protein: CASSWRFTDTQYF; CDR3 DNA: TGTGCCAGCAGCTGGAGATTCACAGATACGCAGTATTTT; clone size: -; D gene: -; J gene: TRBJ2-3; V gene: TRBV7-2
CDR3 protein: CASSPSGGPYNEQFF; CDR3 DNA: TGTGCCAGTAGTCCTAGCGGGGGCCCATACAATGAGCAGTTCTTC; clone size: once; D gene: TRBD2; J gene: TRBJ2-1; V gene: TRBV19
CDR3 protein: CASSTGTGEEKLFF; CDR3 DNA: TGTGCCTCCAGCACCGGGACAGGGGAGGAAAAACTGTTTTTT; clone size: -; D gene: TRBD1; J gene: TRBJ1-4; V gene: TRBV9
CDR3 protein: CASSTGLLAGGGAKNIQYF; CDR3 DNA: TGTGCCAGCTCGACGGGTTTACTAGCGGGAGGCGGGGCCAAAAACATTCAGTACTTC; clone size: -; D gene: TRBD2; J gene: TRBJ2-4; V gene: TRBV18
CDR3 protein: CASSLGASGAPTDTQYF; CDR3 DNA: TGTGCCAGCAGCTTAGGGGCTAGCGGGGCCCCAACAGATACGCAGTATTTT; clone size: -; D gene: TRBD2; J gene: TRBJ2-3; V gene: TRBV7-6
CDR3 protein: CASSQPTGSVDGYTF; CDR3 DNA: TGTGCCAGCAGCCAACCCACAGGGTCTGTAGATGGCTACACCTTC; clone size: once; D gene: -; J gene: TRBJ1-2; V gene: TRBV3-1/TRBV3-2
CDR3 protein: CASSSFPGPRTGELFF; CDR3 DNA: TGTGCCAGCAGTTCCTTCCCGGGACCCAGGACCGGGGAGCTGTTTTTT; clone size: -; D gene: -; J gene: TRBJ2-2; V gene: TRBV28
CDR3 protein: CASSLAPSLEQYF; CDR3 DNA: TGTGCCAGCAGTTTAGCGCCATCCCTCGAGCAGTACTTC; clone size: -; D gene: -; J gene: TRBJ2-7; V gene: TRBV12-3/TRBV12-4
CDR3 protein: CASSFTGGWNYGYTF; CDR3 DNA: TGTGCCAGCAGCTTTACAGGGGGTTGGAACTATGGCTACACCTTC; clone size: few; D gene: TRBD1; J gene: TRBJ1-2; V gene: TRBV11-2
CDR3 protein: CASSYRAAQSYGYTF; CDR3 DNA: TGTGCCAGCAGTTACCGCGCGGCTCAGAGCTATGGCTACACCTTC; clone size: -; D gene: -; J gene: TRBJ1-2; V gene: TRBV6-5
CDR3 protein: CASSQDPGGGQETQYF; CDR3 DNA: TGTGCCAGCAGCCAGGATCCCGGCGGGGGCCAAGAGACCCAGTACTTC; clone size: -; D gene: TRBD2; J gene: TRBJ2-5; V gene: TRBV4-2